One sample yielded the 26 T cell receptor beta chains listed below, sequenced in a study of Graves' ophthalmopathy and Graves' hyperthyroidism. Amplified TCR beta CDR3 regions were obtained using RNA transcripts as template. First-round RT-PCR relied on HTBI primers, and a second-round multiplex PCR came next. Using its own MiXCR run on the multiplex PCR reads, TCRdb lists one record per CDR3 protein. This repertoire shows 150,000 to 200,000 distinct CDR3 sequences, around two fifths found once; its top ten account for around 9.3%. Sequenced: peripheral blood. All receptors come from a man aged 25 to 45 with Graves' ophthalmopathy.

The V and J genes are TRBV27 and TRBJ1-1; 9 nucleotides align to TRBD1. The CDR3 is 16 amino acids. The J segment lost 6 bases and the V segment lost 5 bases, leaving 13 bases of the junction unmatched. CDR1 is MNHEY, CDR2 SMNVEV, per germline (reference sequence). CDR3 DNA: TGTGCCAGCAGTGCAGATCCGGGACAGGGTAGGCCTGAAGCTTTCTTT. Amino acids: CASSADPGQGRPEAFF.

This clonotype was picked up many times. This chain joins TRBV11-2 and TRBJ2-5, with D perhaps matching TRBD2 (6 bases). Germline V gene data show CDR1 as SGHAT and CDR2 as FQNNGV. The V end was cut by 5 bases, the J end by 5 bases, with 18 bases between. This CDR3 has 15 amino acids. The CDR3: CASSTTGLDYETQYF. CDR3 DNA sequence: TGTGCCAGCAGCACCACGGGACTTGACTACGAGACCCAGTACTTC.

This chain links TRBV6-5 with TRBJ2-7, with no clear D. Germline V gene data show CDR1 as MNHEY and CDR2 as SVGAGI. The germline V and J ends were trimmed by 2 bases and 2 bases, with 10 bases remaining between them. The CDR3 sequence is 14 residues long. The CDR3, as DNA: TGTGCCAGCAGTTACCTTGACGTAGCCTACGAGCAGTACTTC. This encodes CASSYLDVAYEQYF.

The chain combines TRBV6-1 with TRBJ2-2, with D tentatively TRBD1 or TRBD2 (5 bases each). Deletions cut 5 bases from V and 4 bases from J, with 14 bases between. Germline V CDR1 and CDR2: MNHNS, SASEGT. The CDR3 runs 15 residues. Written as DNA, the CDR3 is TGTGCCAGCAGTCGGGGACGCGGAACCACCGGGGAGCTGTTTTTT. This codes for CASSRGRGTTGELFF.

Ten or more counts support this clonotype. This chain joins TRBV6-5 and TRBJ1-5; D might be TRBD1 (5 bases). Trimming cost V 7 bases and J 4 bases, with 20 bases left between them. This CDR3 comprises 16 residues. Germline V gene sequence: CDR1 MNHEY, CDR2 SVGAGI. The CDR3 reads CASNPGGGGRNQPQHF. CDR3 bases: TGTGCCAGCAATCCCGGGGGGGGAGGTCGGAATCAGCCCCAGCATTTT.

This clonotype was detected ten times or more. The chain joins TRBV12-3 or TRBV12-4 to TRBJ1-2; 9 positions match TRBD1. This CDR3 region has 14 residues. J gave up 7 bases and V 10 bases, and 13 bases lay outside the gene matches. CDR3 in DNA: TGTGCCAACAGCGTTGACAGGGGGGTGGGTGGCTACACCTTC. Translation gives CANSVDRGVGGYTF.

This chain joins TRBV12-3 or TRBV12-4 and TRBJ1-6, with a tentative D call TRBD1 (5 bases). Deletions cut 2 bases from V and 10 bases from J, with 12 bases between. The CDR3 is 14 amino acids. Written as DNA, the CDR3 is TGTGCCAGCAGTTTATCAGGGCGAGGATCACCCCTCCACTTT. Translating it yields CASSLSGRGSPLHF.

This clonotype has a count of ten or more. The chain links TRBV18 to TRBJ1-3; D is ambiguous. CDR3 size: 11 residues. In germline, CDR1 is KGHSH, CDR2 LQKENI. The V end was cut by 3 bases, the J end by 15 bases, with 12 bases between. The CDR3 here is CASSPGDEEYF. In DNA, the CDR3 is TGTGCCAGCTCACCGGGAGACGAGGAATATTTT.

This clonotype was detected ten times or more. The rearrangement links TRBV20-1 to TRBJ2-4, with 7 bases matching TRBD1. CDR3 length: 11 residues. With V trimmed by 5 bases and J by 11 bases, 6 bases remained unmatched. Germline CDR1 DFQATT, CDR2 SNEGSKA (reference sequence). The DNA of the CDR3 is TGCAGTGCTTCGGACAGGACCCTTCAGTACTTC. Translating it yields CSASDRTLQYF.

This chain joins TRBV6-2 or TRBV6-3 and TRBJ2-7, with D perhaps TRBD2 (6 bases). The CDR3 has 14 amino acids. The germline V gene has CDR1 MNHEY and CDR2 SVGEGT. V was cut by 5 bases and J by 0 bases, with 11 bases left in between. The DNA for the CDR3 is TGTGCCAGCAGTCAAACCGGGAGCTCCTACGAGCAGTACTTC. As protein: CASSQTGSSYEQYF.

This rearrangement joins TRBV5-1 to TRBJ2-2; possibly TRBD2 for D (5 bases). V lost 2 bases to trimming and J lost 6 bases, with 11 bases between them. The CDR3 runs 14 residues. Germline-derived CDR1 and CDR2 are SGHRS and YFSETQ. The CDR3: CASSFGGSSGELFF. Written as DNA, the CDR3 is TGCGCCAGCAGCTTCGGCGGGTCGTCCGGGGAGCTGTTTTTT.

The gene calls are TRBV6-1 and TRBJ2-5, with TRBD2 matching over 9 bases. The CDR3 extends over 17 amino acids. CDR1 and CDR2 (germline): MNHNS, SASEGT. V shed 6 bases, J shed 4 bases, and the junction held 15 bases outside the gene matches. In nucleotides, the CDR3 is TGTGCCAGCAGACCCGTGGACTTAGCGGGGGAGAGAGAGACCCAGTACTTC. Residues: CASRPVDLAGERETQYF.

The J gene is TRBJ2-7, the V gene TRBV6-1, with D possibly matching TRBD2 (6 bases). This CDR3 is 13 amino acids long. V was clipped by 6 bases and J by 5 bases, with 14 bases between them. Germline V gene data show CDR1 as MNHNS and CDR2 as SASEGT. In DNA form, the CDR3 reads TGTGCCAGCAGAACCGGGTGGGGGGACGAGCAGTACTTC. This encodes CASRTGWGDEQYF.

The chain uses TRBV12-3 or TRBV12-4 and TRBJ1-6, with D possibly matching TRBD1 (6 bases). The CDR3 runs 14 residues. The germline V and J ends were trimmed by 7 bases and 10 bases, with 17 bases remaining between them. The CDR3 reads CASTPTGAGSPLHF. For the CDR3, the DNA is TGTGCCAGCACCCCGACGGGGGCGGGGTCACCCCTCCACTTT.

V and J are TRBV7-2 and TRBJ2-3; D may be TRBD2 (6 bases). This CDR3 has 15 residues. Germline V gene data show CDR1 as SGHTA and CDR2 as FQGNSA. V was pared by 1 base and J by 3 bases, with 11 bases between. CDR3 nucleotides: TGTGCCAGCAGCTTAGAAAACGGGAGTACAGATACGCAGTATTTT. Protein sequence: CASSLENGSTDTQYF.

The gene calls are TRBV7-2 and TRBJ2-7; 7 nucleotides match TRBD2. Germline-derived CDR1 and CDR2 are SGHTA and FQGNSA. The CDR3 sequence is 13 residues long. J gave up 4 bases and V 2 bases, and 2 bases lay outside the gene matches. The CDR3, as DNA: TGTGCCAGCAGCTTACAGCGGGGTTACGAGCAGTACTTC. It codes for CASSLQRGYEQYF.

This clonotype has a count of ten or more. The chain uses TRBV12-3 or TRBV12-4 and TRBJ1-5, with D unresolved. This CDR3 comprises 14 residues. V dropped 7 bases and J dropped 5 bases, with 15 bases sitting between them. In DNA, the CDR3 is TGTGCCAGCACTCGCAGCACTAATGATCAGCCCCAGCATTTT. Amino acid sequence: CASTRSTNDQPQHF.

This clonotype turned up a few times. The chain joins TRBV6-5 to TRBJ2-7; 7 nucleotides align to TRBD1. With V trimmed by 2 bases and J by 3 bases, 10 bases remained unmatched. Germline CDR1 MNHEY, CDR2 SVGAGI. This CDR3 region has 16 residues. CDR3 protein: CASSYSSDRNFYEQYF. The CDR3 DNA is TGTGCCAGCAGTTACAGTTCGGACAGGAATTTCTACGAGCAGTACTTC.

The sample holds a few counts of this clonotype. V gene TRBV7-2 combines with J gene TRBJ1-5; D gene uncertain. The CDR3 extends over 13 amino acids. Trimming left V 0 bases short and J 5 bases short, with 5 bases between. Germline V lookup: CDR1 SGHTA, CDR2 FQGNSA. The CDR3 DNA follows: TGTGCCAGCAGCTTAGCGCGGGATCAGCCCCAGCATTTT. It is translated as CASSLARDQPQHF.

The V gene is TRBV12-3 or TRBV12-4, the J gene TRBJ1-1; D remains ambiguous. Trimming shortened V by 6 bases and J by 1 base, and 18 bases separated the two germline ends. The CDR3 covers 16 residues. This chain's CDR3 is CASSPAAVWGNTEAFF. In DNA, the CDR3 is TGTGCCAGCAGCCCAGCCGCGGTGTGGGGGAACACTGAAGCTTTCTTT.

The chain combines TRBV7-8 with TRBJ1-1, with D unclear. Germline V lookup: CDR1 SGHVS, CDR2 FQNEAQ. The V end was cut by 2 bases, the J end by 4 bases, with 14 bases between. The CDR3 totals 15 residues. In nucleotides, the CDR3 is TGTGCCAGCAGCTTAAGTCAGAAGGCGGGCACTGAAGCTTTCTTT. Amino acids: CASSLSQKAGTEAFF.

CDR3 DNA: TGTGCCAGCCGAGGATCACAGGGGGCGCGTTTCTGCAATTCACCCCTCCACTTT. Residues: CASRGSQGARFCNSPLHF. The rearrangement links TRBV28 to TRBJ1-6; the match to TRBD1 covers 9 bases. The J segment lost 7 bases and the V segment lost 8 bases, leaving 18 bases of the junction unmatched. This CDR3 is built from 18 residues. CDR1 MDHEN and CDR2 SYDVKM come from the germline V gene. Combining the CDR3 with reference TRBV28 and TRBJ1-6 gives the whole variable domain DVKVTQSSRYLVKRTGEKVFLECVQDMDHENMFWYRQDPGLGLRLIYFSYDVKMKEKGDIPEGYSVSREKKERFSLILESASTNQTSMYLCASRGSQGARFCNSPLHFGNGTRLTVT.

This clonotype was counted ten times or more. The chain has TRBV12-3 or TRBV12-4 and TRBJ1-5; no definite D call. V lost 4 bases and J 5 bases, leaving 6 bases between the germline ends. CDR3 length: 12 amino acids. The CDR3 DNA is TGTGCCAGCAGTTACAGCTATCAGCCCCAGCATTTT. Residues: CASSYSYQPQHF.

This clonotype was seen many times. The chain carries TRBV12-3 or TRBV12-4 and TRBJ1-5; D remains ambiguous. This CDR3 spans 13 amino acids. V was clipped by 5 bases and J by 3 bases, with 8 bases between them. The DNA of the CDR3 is TGTGCCAGCAGTCCAAAAACCAATCAGCCCCAGCATTTT. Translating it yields CASSPKTNQPQHF.

The CDR3 DNA reads as TGTGCCAGCAGTTTTCGAGCGGGAGTTGGCGAGCAGTACTTC. Translation: CASSFRAGVGEQYF. The chain couples TRBV12-3 or TRBV12-4 to TRBJ2-7; the match to TRBD2 covers 8 bases. The CDR3 totals 14 residues. J was trimmed by 6 bases and V by 3 bases; bases with no gene match: 7.

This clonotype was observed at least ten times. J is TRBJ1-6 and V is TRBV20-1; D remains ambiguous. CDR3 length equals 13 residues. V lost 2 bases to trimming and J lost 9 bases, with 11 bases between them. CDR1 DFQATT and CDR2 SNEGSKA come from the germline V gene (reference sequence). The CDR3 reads CSARRTTASPLHF. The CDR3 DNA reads TGCAGTGCTAGACGTACAACTGCTTCACCCCTCCACTTT.